The rows below give T cell receptor beta chains drawn from one sample of a study of T cells in localized non-small cell lung cancer. Clones were sequenced by immunoSEQ multiplex PCR, and TCRdb holds only the in-frame ones, with some missing. The sample holds 2,600 or so clones, 38% seen once. The specimen comprised normal lung tissue next to the tumor, sampled before any cancer treatment. The receptors were sampled from a man between 40 and 69 years old with stage II lung adenocarcinoma. The CDR3 runs from the conserved cysteine through the conserved F or W. The D gene is left open where the match is weak. A row's size may be missing; if present it is once, few, many or a size class.

TRBJ2-5	TRBV11-3	TRBD2	few	TGTGCCAGCACTCCCGAGGGGAACCCAGCGGGGATCCAAGAGACCCAGTACTTC	CASTPEGNPAGIQETQYF
TRBJ2-3	TRBV30	NA	NA	TGTGCCTGGAATGTGATGAGGAGGTCCCTCGATACGCAGTATTTT	CAWNVMRRSLDTQYF
TRBJ1-6	TRBV1	NA	NA	TGCGCCAGCAGCCAAGGAGGGGGGGATTCACCCCTCCACTTT	CASSQGGGDSPLHF
TRBJ2-5	TRBV2	TRBD1	few	TGTGCCAGCTTGGCTAACAGGGGCGGCCAGACCCAGTACTTC	CASLANRGGQTQYF
TRBJ1-3	TRBV28	NA	NA	TGTGCCAGCACTACCCTCCGGGTGTACGGAAACACCATATATTTT	CASTTLRVYGNTIYF
TRBJ2-3	TRBV14	NA	NA	TGTGCCAGCAGCCGATGGGACTTCACAGATACGCAGTATTTT	CASSRWDFTDTQYF
TRBJ2-7	TRBV11-3	NA	NA	TGTGCCAGCAGCTTGAGTCAGCCTGGCCACGAGCAGTACTTC	CASSLSQPGHEQYF
TRBJ2-7	TRBV29-1	NA	medium-sized	TGCAGCGTTATTGGGGTCGCCGAGCAGTACTTC	CSVIGVAEQYF
TRBJ2-1	TRBV18	NA	NA	TGTGCCAGCTCACCCTTTTACGGGAATGAGCAGTTCTTC	CASSPFYGNEQFF
TRBJ1-1	TRBV6-8	NA	medium-sized	TGTGCCAGCACAGGGTCCCCGAGAACTGAAGCTTTCTTT	CASTGSPRTEAFF
TRBJ2-5	TRBV4-1	TRBD2	NA	TGCGCCAGCAGCCAAGATGTAGCGGGCGCCGGGCAGACCCAGTACTTC	CASSQDVAGAGQTQYF
TRBJ2-3	TRBV6-9	NA	few	TGTGCCAGCAGATTCACAGATACGCAGTATTTT	CASRFTDTQYF
TRBJ1-1	TRBV6-8	TRBD1	few	TGTGCCAGCAGTCTAGGGACAGGTTTAGCAGAAGCTTTCTTT	CASSLGTGLAEAFF
TRBJ1-2	TRBV9	NA	few	TGTGCCAGCAGTGAACAGCTTTCGGGGGGCTACACCTTC	CASSEQLSGGYTF
TRBJ1-1	TRBV7-4	NA	few	TGTGCCAGCAGCTTTGAGATAGAGAACACTGAAGCTTTCTTT	CASSFEIENTEAFF
TRBJ2-3	TRBV29-1	TRBD2	NA	TGCAGCGTTGGTAATAGCGGGAGGGGCACAGATACGCAGTATTTT	CSVGNSGRGTDTQYF
TRBJ1-2	TRBV6-9	TRBD1	few	TGTGCCAGCAGTTACTATCAGGGGGAAGGTGGCTACACCTTC	CASSYYQGEGGYTF
TRBJ1-5	TRBV11-3	NA	medium-sized	TGTGCCAGCAGCTTCCAGGGCTCGGGCAATCAGCCCCAGCATTTT	CASSFQGSGNQPQHF
TRBJ2-1	TRBV5-1	TRBD2	NA	TGCGCCAGCAGCTTATCGACTAGCGGTATTCACAATGAGCAGTTCTTC	CASSLSTSGIHNEQFF
TRBJ2-4	TRBV6-8	NA	NA	TGTGCCAGCAGTCCCCTGGAACAGCGGAAAAACATTCAGTACTTC	CASSPLEQRKNIQYF
TRBJ1-2	TRBV30	NA	NA	TGTGCCTGGAGAATTCCTGGAGGGTTAAGAGGCTACACCTTC	CAWRIPGGLRGYTF
TRBJ2-3	TRBV19	TRBD2	NA	TGTGCCAGTAAACTAGCGGGAGAGAGCACAGATACGCAGTATTTT	CASKLAGESTDTQYF
TRBJ1-5	TRBV29-1	TRBD1	NA	TGCAGCGTTGGTACGGGACAGGACAATCAGCCCCAGCATTTT	CSVGTGQDNQPQHF
TRBJ2-2	TRBV11-1	NA	few	TGTGCCAGCAGCTTAGGCTTTACCCCGAACACCGGGGAGCTGTTTTTT	CASSLGFTPNTGELFF
TRBJ2-7	TRBV30	TRBD2	NA	TGTGCCTGGACTAAAAAGACTAGCGGGACCTACGAGCAGTACTTC	CAWTKKTSGTYEQYF
TRBJ1-2	TRBV9	NA	medium-sized	TGTGCCAGCAGCGTAGTGGTAGAGACCGGAGCTAACTATGGCTACACCTTC	CASSVVVETGANYGYTF
TRBJ2-5	TRBV6-8	TRBD2	few	TGTGCCATCAGCGGGGGGGCAGGAGAGACCCAGTACTTC	CAISGGAGETQYF
TRBJ2-2	TRBV14	NA	NA	TGTGCCAGCAGCCCCTCGAAGGAGGCGAACACCGGGGAGCTGTTTTTT	CASSPSKEANTGELFF
TRBJ1-5	TRBV6-8	NA	few	TGTGCCAGCAGTTTCCAGGGGAATCAGCCCCAGCATTTT	CASSFQGNQPQHF
TRBJ1-4	TRBV11-3	NA	few	TGTGCCAGCAGCCCACCTCGTACGGAGGGTGAAAAACTGTTTTTT	CASSPPRTEGEKLFF
TRBJ1-4	TRBV19	NA	NA	TGTGCCAGTCACAGCGACCCTCGAGAAAAACTGTTTTTT	CASHSDPREKLFF
TRBJ1-6	TRBV12-5	NA	few	TGTGCCAGCAACTTACAGGGAAAAGGCTCACCCCTCCACTTT	CASNLQGKGSPLHF
TRBJ2-3	TRBV15	NA	few	TGTGCCACCAGCTGGGGGGGGCGGGGGCGCGGGACAGATACGCAGTATTTT	CATSWGGRGRGTDTQYF
TRBJ2-7	TRBV11-3	NA	medium-sized	TGTGCCAGCAGCTCCCCTCGGCCACCGGGAGCCTACGAGCAGTACTTC	CASSSPRPPGAYEQYF
TRBJ2-7	TRBV18	NA	NA	TGTGCCAGCTCCAGACAGGCCTACGAGCAGTACTTC	CASSRQAYEQYF
TRBJ2-7	TRBV6-7	NA	few	TGTGCCAGCAGTCGATCGGGCGAGCAGTACTTC	CASSRSGEQYF
TRBJ1-4	TRBV28	NA	few	TGTGCCAGCAACCTAGGGACGCCAACTAATGAAAAACTGTTTTTT	CASNLGTPTNEKLFF
TRBJ2-3	TRBV19	TRBD1	NA	TGTGCCAGTAGGACAGGGTCTGGAGATACGCAGTATTTT	CASRTGSGDTQYF
TRBJ2-5	TRBV11-3	NA	few	TGTGCCAGCAGCCGTGAACCCCGGGGCTCAGAGACCCAGTACTTC	CASSREPRGSETQYF
TRBJ1-1	TRBV4-1	TRBD1	NA	TGCGCCAGCAGCCCACAGGGGACTTACACTGAAGCTTTCTTT	CASSPQGTYTEAFF
TRBJ2-5	TRBV5-1	TRBD2	NA	TGCGCCAGCAGCCCCCAGAGCGGGGGCGAGACCCAGTACTTC	CASSPQSGGETQYF
TRBJ2-7	TRBV28	NA	few	TGTGCCAGCAGTACCGACAATGAAGGCTACGAGCAGTACTTC	CASSTDNEGYEQYF
TRBJ2-2	TRBV9	NA	NA	TGTGCCAGCAGCCCAACGGATGGGGTTGACGGGGAGCTGTTTTTT	CASSPTDGVDGELFF
TRBJ1-6	TRBV30	TRBD1	NA	TGTGCCTGGAGTGTACAGGGGAGCTCCTATAATTCACCCCTCCACTTT	CAWSVQGSSYNSPLHF
TRBJ2-6	TRBV9	TRBD1	NA	TGTGCCAGCGCCCCCGGGACAGGCTTCTCTGGGGCCAACGTCCTGACTTTC	CASAPGTGFSGANVLTF
TRBJ2-6	TRBV9	NA	once	TGTGCCAGCAGCCGAGAATTAGGGGCCAACGTCCTGACTTTC	CASSRELGANVLTF
TRBJ2-2	TRBV19	TRBD2	NA	TGTGCCAGTAGGGGACTACTTGAAACCGGGGAGCTGTTTTTT	CASRGLLETGELFF
TRBJ1-1	TRBV18	TRBD1	NA	TGTGCCAGCTCGCCCGATTCGGACAGGGTGAACACTGAAGCTTTCTTT	CASSPDSDRVNTEAFF
TRBJ2-7	TRBV11-3	NA	medium-sized	TGTGCCAGCAGCTTAGGCGGGAATCTCTACGAGCAGTACTTC	CASSLGGNLYEQYF
TRBJ1-2	TRBV11-3	NA	large	TGTGCCAGCAGCTCCGGGGCCCACAGTTCTCCCGGCTACACCTTC	CASSSGAHSSPGYTF
TRBJ2-7	TRBV6-7	NA	medium-sized	TGTGCCAGCAGCGGGACAAACGAGCAGTACTTC	CASSGTNEQYF